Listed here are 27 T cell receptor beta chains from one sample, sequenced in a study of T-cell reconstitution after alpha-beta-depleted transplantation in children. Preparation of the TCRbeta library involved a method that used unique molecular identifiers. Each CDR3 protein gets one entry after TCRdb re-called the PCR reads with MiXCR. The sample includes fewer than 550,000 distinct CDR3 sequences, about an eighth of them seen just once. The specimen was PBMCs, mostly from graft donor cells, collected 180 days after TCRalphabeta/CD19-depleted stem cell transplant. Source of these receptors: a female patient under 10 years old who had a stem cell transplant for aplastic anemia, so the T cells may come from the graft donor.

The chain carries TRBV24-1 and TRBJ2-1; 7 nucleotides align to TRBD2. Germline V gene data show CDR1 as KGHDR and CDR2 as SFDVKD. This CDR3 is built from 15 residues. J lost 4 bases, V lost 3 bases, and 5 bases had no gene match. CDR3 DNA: TGTGCCACCAGTGATGCGGGAGTACGATACAATGAGCAGTTCTTC. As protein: CATSDAGVRYNEQFF.

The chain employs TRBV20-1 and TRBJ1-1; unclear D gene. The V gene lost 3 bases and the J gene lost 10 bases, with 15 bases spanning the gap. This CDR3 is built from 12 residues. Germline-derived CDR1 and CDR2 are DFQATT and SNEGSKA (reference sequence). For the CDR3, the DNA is TGCAGTGCTAGCGCCGGGTTTGCGGTAGCTTTCTTT. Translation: CSASAGFAVAFF.

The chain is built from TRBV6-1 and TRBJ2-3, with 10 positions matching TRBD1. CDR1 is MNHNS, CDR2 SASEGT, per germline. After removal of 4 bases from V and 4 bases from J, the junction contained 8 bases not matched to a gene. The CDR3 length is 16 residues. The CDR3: CASSGGQGHGADTQYF. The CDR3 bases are TGTGCCAGCAGTGGGGGACAGGGGCACGGCGCAGATACGCAGTATTTT.

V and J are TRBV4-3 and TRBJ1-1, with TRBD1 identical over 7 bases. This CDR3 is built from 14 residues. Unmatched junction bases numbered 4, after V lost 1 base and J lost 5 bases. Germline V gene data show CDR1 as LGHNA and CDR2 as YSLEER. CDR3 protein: CASSQVQGETEAFF. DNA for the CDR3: TGCGCCAGCAGCCAAGTTCAGGGGGAAACTGAAGCTTTCTTT.

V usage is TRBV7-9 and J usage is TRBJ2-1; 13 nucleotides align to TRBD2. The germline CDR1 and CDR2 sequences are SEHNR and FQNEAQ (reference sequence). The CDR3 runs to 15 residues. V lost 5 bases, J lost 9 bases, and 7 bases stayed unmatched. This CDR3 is CASSPGTSGMIEQFF. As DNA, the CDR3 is TGTGCCAGCAGCCCCGGGACTAGCGGGATGATTGAGCAGTTCTTC.

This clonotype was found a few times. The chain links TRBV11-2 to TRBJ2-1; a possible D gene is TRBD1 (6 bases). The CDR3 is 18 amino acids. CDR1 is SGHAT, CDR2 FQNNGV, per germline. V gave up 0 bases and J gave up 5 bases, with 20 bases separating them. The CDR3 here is CASSLDFKGPGTHNEQFF. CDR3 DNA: TGTGCCAGCAGCTTAGACTTTAAGGGGCCCGGGACACACAATGAGCAGTTCTTC.

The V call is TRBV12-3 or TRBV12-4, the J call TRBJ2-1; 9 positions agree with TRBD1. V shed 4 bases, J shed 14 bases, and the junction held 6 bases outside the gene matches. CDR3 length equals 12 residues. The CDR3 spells CASSSPGQGEFF. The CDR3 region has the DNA TGTGCCAGCAGTTCCCCGGGACAGGGCGAGTTCTTC.

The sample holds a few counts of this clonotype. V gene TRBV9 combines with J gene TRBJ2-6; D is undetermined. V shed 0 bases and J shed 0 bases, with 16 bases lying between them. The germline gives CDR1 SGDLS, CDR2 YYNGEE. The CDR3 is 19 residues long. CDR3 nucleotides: TGTGCCAGCAGCGTAGTGGACCAAACCCCTAGCTCTGGGGCCAACGTCCTGACTTTC. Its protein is CASSVVDQTPSSGANVLTF.

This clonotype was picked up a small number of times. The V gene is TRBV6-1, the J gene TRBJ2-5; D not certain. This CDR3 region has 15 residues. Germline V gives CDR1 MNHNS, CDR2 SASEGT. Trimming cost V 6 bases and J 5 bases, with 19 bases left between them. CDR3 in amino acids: CASSPGGVVWETQYF. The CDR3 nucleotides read TGTGCCAGCAGCCCCGGCGGTGTTGTCTGGGAGACCCAGTACTTC.

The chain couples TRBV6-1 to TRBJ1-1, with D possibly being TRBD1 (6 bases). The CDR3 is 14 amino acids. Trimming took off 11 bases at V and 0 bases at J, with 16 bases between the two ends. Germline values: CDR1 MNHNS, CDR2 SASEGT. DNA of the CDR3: TGTGCCTCCCTTCTGGCAGGGGTGAACACTGAAGCTTTCTTT. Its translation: CASLLAGVNTEAFF.

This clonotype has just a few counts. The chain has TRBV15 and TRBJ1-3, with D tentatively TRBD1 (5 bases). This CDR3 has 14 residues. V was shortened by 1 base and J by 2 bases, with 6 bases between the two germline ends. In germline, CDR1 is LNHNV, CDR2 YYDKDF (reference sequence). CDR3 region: CATSRGTTGNTIYF. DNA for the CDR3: TGTGCCACCAGCAGAGGGACAACTGGAAACACCATATATTTT. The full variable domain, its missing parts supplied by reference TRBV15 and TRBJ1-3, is DAMVIQNPRYQVTQFGKPVTLSCSQTLNHNVMYWYQQKSSQAPKLLFHYYDKDFNNEADTPDNFQSRRPNTSFCFLDIRSPGLGDTAMYLCATSRGTTGNTIYFGEGSWLTVV.

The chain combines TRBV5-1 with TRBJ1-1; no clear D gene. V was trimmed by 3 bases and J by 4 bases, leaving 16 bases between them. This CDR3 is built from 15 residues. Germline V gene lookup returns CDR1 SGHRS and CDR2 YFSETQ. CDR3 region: CASSWPTSGATEAFF. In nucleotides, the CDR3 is TGCGCCAGCAGCTGGCCGACATCAGGAGCCACTGAAGCTTTCTTT.

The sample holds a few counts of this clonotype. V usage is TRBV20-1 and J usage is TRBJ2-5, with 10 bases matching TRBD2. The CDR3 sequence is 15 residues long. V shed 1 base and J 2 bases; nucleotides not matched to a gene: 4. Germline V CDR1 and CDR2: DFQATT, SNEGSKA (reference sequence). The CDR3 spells CSARVLAGFQETQYF. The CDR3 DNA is TGCAGTGCTAGAGTACTAGCGGGATTTCAAGAGACCCAGTACTTC.

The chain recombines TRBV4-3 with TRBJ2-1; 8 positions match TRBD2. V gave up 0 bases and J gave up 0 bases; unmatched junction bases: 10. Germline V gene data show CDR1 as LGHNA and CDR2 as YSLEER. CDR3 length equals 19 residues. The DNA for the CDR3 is TGCGCCAGCAGCCAAGATAAAGAGTTACTAGCGGACTCCTACAATGAGCAGTTCTTC. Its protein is CASSQDKELLADSYNEQFF.

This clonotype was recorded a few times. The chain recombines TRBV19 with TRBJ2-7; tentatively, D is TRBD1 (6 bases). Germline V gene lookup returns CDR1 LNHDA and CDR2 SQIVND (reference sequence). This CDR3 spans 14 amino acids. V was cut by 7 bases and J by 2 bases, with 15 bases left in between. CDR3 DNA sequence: TGTGCCAGTAAGGTGTCTACAGGGACCTACGAGCAGTACTTC. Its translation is CASKVSTGTYEQYF.

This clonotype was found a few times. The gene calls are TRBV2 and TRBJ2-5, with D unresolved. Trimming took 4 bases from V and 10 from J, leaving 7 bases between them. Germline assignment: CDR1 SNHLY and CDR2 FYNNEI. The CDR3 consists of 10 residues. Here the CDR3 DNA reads TGTGCCAGCAGTGTTGGGGACCAGTACTTC. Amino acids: CASSVGDQYF.

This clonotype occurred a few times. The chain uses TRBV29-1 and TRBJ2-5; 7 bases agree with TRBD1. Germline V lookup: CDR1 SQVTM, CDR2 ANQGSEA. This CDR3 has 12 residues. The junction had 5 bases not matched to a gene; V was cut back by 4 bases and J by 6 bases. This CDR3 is CSVGSRGKTQYF. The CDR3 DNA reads TGCAGCGTTGGAAGCAGGGGGAAGACCCAGTACTTC.

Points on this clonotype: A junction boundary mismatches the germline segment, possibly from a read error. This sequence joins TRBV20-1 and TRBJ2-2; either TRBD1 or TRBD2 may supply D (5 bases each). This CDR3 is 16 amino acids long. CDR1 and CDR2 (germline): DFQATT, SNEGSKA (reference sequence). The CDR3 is CTARDHSLSNTGELFF. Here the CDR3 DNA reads TGCACTGCTAGGGACCATTCCCTTTCGAACACCGGGGAGCTGTTTTTT.

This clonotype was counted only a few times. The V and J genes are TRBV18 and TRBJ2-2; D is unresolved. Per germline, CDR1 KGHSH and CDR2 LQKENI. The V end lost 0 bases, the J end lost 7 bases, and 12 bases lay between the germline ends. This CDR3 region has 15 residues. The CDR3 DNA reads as TGTGCCAGCTCACCACCTGTCGCCCGATTCGGGGAGCTGTTTTTT. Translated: CASSPPVARFGELFF.

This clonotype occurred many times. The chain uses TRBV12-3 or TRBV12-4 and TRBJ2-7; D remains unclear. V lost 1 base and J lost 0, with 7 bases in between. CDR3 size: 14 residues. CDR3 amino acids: CASSLGAGSYEQYV. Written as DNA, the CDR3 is TGTGCCAGCAGTTTAGGCGCCGGCTCCTACGAGCAGTACGTC.

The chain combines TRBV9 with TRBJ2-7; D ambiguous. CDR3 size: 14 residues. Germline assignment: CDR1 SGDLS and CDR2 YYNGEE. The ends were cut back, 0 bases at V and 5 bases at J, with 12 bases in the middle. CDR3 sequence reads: CASSVDSTFDEQYV. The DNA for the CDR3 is TGTGCCAGCAGCGTAGACAGTACGTTCGACGAGCAGTACGTC.

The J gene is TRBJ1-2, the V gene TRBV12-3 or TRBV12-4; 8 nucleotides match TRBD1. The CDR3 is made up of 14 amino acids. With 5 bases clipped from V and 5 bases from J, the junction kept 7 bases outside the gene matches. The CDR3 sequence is CASSAPGQAYGYTF. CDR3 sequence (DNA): TGTGCCAGCAGTGCACCGGGACAGGCATATGGCTACACCTTC.

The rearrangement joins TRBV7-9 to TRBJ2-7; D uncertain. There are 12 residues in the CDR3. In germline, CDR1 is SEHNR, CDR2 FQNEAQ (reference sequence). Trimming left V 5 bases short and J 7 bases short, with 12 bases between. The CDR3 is CASSTQIMEQYF. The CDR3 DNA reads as TGTGCCAGCAGCACCCAGATTATGGAGCAGTACTTC.

The chain's CDR3 is CASSPVSDRPRGYEQYF. The CDR3 DNA sequence: TGCGCCAGCAGCCCCGTCTCCGACAGGCCGCGCGGCTACGAGCAGTACTTC. The J gene is TRBJ2-7, the V gene TRBV4-1, with TRBD1 as a possible D gene (6 bases). V was pared by 4 bases and J by 3 bases, with 22 bases between. This CDR3 comprises 17 residues. In germline, CDR1 is MGHRA, CDR2 YSYEKL.

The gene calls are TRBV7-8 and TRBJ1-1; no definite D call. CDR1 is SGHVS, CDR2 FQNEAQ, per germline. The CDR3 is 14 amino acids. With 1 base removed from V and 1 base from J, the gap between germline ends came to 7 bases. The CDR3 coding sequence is TGTGCCAGCAGCTTAGTGGCACCGAACACTGAAGCTTTCTTT. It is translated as CASSLVAPNTEAFF.

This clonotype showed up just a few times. DNA for the CDR3: TGTGCCAGCAGCTTAATTAGACTACCAGATTACGAGCAGTACTTC. Protein product: CASSLIRLPDYEQYF. This chain links TRBV7-8 with TRBJ2-7, with a weak D call TRBD2 (5 bases). Germline CDR1 SGHVS, CDR2 FQNEAQ. Trimming took off 2 bases at V and 4 bases at J, with 15 bases between the two ends. The CDR3 runs to 15 residues. The variable domain in full, with the rest retrieved from reference TRBV7-8 and TRBJ2-7, is GAGVSQSPRYKVAKRGQDVALRCDPISGHVSLFWYQQALGQGPEFLTYFQNEAQLDKSGLPSDRFFAERPEGSVSTLKIQRTQQEDSAVYLCASSLIRLPDYEQYFGPGTRLTVT.

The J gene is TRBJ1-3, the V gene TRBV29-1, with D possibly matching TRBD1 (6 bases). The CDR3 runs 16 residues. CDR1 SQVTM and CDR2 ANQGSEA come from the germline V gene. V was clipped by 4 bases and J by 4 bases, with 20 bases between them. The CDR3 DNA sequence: TGCAGCGTTGCGACCGGGAACAGGGTCATCGGAAACACCATATATTTT. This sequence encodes CSVATGNRVIGNTIYF.